A single TCR beta chain is shown here with its context. The target antigen is unknown. Running of the assay took place at deep level. Here immunoSEQ multiplex PCR was the method, and the copy in TCRdb shows in-frame clones only, minus some. The top ten clones hold more than 9% of a sample with 330,000 or so clones, around 70% of them seen once. The data were obtained in a study of shared clonotypes between healthy human individuals. Study findings and constraints: Generation of non-shared clonotypes was less probable than generation of clonotypes shared by all four donors. Naive CD4 clonotype sharing across a handful of donors was 4% to 5.5%.

This CDR3 has 18 amino acids. The germline V gene has CDR1 SNHLY and CDR2 FYNNEI. V shed 3 bases, J shed 0 bases, and the junction held 9 bases outside the gene matches. Specimen: memory CD4+ T cells sorted from blood. Subset in this sample: CD45RA-negative fraction. The clonotype originates from a man aged 25-45 years in good health. The V call is TRBV2, the J call TRBJ1-5; 9 positions match TRBD1. The CDR3 region is CASSDVRQGVPSNQPQHF. The CDR3 nucleotides are TGTGCCAGCAGTGATGTGCGACAGGGGGTTCCTAGCAATCAGCCCCAGCATTTT.